This T cell receptor beta chain was sequenced during a study of blood T cells in healthy people across ages. PCR was performed a second time for 7 to 11 cycles using a sample-barcoded 5' primer and a J-beta primer mix. MiXCR, run by TCRdb on the 5' RACE reads, gives a single entry per CDR3 protein. The sample has 500,000 to 700,000 distinct CDR3 sequences, approximately 30% seen once. The CDR3 covers 14 residues. CDR1 DFQATT and CDR2 SNEGSKA come from the germline V gene (reference sequence). V dropped 5 bases and J dropped 2 bases, with 14 bases sitting between them. This clonotype has only a few counts.

Input material: blood. The V gene is TRBV20-1, the J gene TRBJ2-3, with D possibly being TRBD1 (5 bases). This receptor was identified in a woman older than 75 in good health. CDR3 in amino acids: CSAGTQGPTDTQYF. The CDR3 coding sequence is TGCAGTGCTGGTACCCAGGGTCCCACAGATACGCAGTATTTT.